This TCR beta chain originates from a study of technical replicates of blood from a handful of donors. Sequencing was performed with immunoSEQ multiplex PCR; in TCRdb, only in-frame clones are kept and a portion is missing. The table has about 83,000 clones, about 91% seen once. V shed 6 bases, J shed 5 bases, and the junction held 12 bases outside the gene matches. In germline, CDR1 is SNHLY, CDR2 FYNNEI. The CDR3 runs to 15 residues. V usage is TRBV2 and J usage is TRBJ2-7; 8 positions agree with TRBD2. Sequenced input: T cells isolated from PBMCs. This receptor was identified in a human donor in good health. The CDR3 region has the DNA TGTGCCAGCAGATTAGCGGGATTGTTGGGTGACGAGCAGTACTTC. This codes for CASRLAGLLGDEQYF. Full variable domain (rest looked up from reference TRBV2 and TRBJ2-7): EPEVTQTPSHQVTQMGQEVILRCVPISNHLYFYWYRQILGQKVEFLVSFYNNEISEKSEIFDDQFSVERPDGSNFTLKIRSTKLEDSAMYFCASRLAGLLGDEQYFGPGTRLTVT.